The present entry profiles one T cell receptor (beta chain) with its context. Its antigen remains unidentified. No clone much larger than this one lies a single base away; base qualities are absent. The cohort comprised several hundred healthy bone marrow donors. Cohort members were all nominally healthy when sampled, although unrecorded immune exposures were likely present. The donor was CMV seropositive and belonged to the group of a few hundred seropositive cohort members. A peripheral blood sample was provided by each donor, and peripheral blood mononuclear cells were used for TCR beta sequencing. The Qiagen DNeasy Blood Extraction Kit was used to extract genomic DNA from the blood cell samples. This sample was included in a study of cytomegalovirus exposure and HLA in healthy donors (TCRdb year 2017). Concerning the study at large: In an earlier analysis of under 750 of the donors, under 300 Gb of sequence data and approximately 120 million unique TCR beta sequences from some 170 million T cells were reported. High-throughput TCR immunosequencing, statistical association of individual TCRs with disease status, and machine learning were combined to predict cytomegalovirus infection status. Alongside the repertoire data, information on donor age, sex, ethnicity and CMV serostatus was compiled. In a later analysis, previously published TCR beta repertoires from roughly 710 donors were re-analyzed and high-resolution HLA genotyping was added so that TCR occurrence patterns could be studied. A separate validation cohort of more than 100 different subjects was used in addition to the approximately 670-subject first cohort. Of the 300 to 450 genotyped donors, about 80% fell in the genetic ancestry cluster associated with self-reported Caucasian donors. In an earlier analysis of 550 to 700 of the donors, high-throughput TCR beta sequencing was used to judge whether each TCR beta V gene segment behaved as functional or pseudogenic. Typing coverage varied by locus: roughly 629-630 donors for A, B, C, DRB1 and DQB1; roughly 500 for DQA1; about 600 for DPA1; fewer than 480 for DPB1. A later genetic analysis took genome-wide SNP genotypes for about 55% of the roughly 670 donors and used that subset as a discovery cohort. In the later analysis, no new phenotypic data were used to find candidate immune exposures; instead, reliance was placed on TCR beta sequences and their occurrence across donors. Because of strong linkage in the cohort, five DR-DQ haplotypes were treated as single units for association and clustering. Class I and class II HLA loci were covered by the typing at four-digit resolution. The aim of the study was to test whether cataloging public T cell receptors could identify signatures of past pathogen exposure. The study used immunosequencing to profile the T cell repertoires of approximately 650 subjects and linked those repertoires to cytomegalovirus serostatus. Every discovery cohort repertoire had been produced on one sequencing platform. Among around 400 genotyped donors of the cohort, an average of around 250,000 unique TCR beta nucleotide sequences was sequenced per donor, of which 15% to 20% were non-productive. An early release that covered some 630 HLA-typed donors contained around 300 gigabases of sequencing data and 85 million to 100 million unique TCR sequences.

V lost 4 bases and J lost 5 bases; the stretch between them is 8 bases long. The CDR1 and CDR2 encoded by the germline V gene are MGHDK and SYGVNS. The CDR3 holds 12 amino acids from the cysteine to the phenylalanine. The CDR3 DNA has 36 bases and is translated from base 1. The paper as a whole reports these results and caveats: The classifier was reported to diagnose cytomegalovirus status with high specificity and sensitivity in both the original and validation cohorts. In this cohort, only TCR beta chains were sequenced, and detectable features were limited by the absence of alpha or paired-chain data. Correlated functional status among segregating V segments might reflect linkage disequilibrium, but an unknown experimental factor could not be ruled out. About 17 rarely observed V segments, including chromosome 9 orphons, were excluded from the earlier analysis of approximately 600 of the donors because counts were too low. Most CMV-associated TCR beta chains appeared to be HLA-restricted in a later analysis, and the HLA associations seemed to be driven largely by CMV exposure. A cluster of highly shared sequence variants was judged likely to represent a technical artifact of the sequencing pipeline. Sequencing depth was assumed to be roughly uniform across donors in the presence/absence analyses, though that assumption may not hold. In the study, 150 to 200 TCR beta chains were listed as associated with cytomegalovirus. An earlier analysis of approximately 540 of the donors showed that most TCR beta V segments appeared in productive rearrangements either about 87% or about 30% of the time, which broadly matched IMGT annotations. A later genetic analysis associated a missense DCLRE1C variant with V-gene and J-gene trimming of TCR beta chains, and an independent cohort replicated the association. In vitro tests confirmed that a few of the cytomegalovirus-associated TCR beta chains recognize cytomegalovirus antigens. In a later analysis, HLA-associated TCR beta chains were found to be more clonally expanded and to have lower generation probabilities than equally common non-associated chains. While some public TCRs were present in many individuals, most TCR sequences turned up only very rarely across donors. A further reported finding was that TCR beta sequences accurately predicted the HLA-A and HLA-B alleles for most subjects in the first cohort. Immune exposure information for the cohort was limited to CMV serostatus. According to a later analysis, TCR association rates differed among HLA loci, with DRB1 alleles showing the most associated TCRs and HLA-C alleles showing the fewest. HLA typing was unavailable for some donors at each locus, so association tests used only the typed subset. According to a later genetic analysis, donors in an Asian-associated ancestry cluster had fewer N-insertions in productive TCRs than the approximately 710-donor mean. At a false discovery rate of 0.05, a later analysis linked 16,000 or so TCR beta sequences to specific HLA alleles. The authors suggested that the approach could potentially be extended to other disease states and immunological phenotypes. A later analysis reported that several top co-occurrence clusters appeared linked to parvovirus B19, influenza, CMV and Epstein-Barr virus. Assigning TCR associations to individual alleles was difficult when HLA alleles, especially DR and DQ, strongly co-occurred. Some IMGT-functional V segments, including TRBV6-2 and TRBV6-3, could not be distinguished by the 87-base-pair reads and were therefore excluded.

The library was produced with the immunoSEQ multiplex PCR assay. A mixture of 60 forward primers for TCR Vbeta segments and 13 reverse primers for TCR Jbeta segments was used in the multiplex PCR. The CDR3 region of rearranged TCR beta genes was amplified from genomic DNA with a multiplex PCR assay. On the Illumina HiSeq System, the amplified TCR beta libraries were sequenced as 87-base-pair reads. The authors processed their data as follows. In a later analysis, around 80 million unique TCR beta chains were counted across the roughly 700 repertoires, and roughly 10 million of these chains were shared by at least two donors. A nearest-neighbor algorithm error-corrected the raw reads and collapsed the reads into unique sequences, merging closely related sequences to remove PCR and sequencing errors. V, D and J gene segments were assigned by aligning CDR3 sequences to IMGT reference sequences. For a sequence to be retained, a match of at least six nucleotides was required to both a V gene segment and a J gene segment. A rearrangement was called productive if the CDR3 had no stop codons and remained in frame with V and J, and every other rearrangement was called non-productive. CDR3 was defined according to IMGT convention as the region running from the second conserved V-encoded cysteine to the conserved J-encoded phenylalanine. In an earlier analysis of more than 550 of the donors, sequences lacking an unambiguous match to a single V gene segment were excluded. An earlier analysis of 587 of the donors called V segments functional above 56.7% productive rearrangements and segregating when the between-donor standard deviation exceeded 5%. A statistical classification framework was developed to diagnose cytomegalovirus status using the catalog of TCR beta chain sequences. In a later analysis, V and J genes were assigned by comparing TCR nucleotide sequences against IMGT/GENE-DB human TR gene sequences. A later analysis assigned CDR3 sequences and most-parsimonious VDJ recombination scenarios with the TCRdist pipeline. In a later analysis, every TCR beta chain was defined by the combination of its CDR3 amino acid sequence and its V-gene family, and reads without a unique V-gene family were dropped. In a later analysis, around 600 highly shared, low-generation-probability nucleotide sequences were removed to address suspected cross-contamination and a sequencing artifact. In a later analysis, a clonal expansion index was calculated for each public chain from normalized within-repertoire ranks of inferred template counts. A later analysis computed generation probabilities with a VDJ recombination model fitted to out-of-frame rearrangements, and checked the results against IGoR. In a later analysis, hypergeometric tests were used to score TCR-TCR, TCR-HLA and TCR-CMV co-occurrence, with a repertoire-size bias correction applied to TCR pairs. To estimate false discovery rates, a later analysis permuted the HLA or CMV assignments 20 times. In a later analysis, co-occurring TCRs were grouped with DBSCAN, and TCRdist sequence similarity was added when clustering was performed within HLA-allele-positive subsets. For co-occurrence clustering, repertoires with fewer than 30,000 or more than 120,000 public chains were excluded, along with roughly 5 repertoires with anomalous nucleotide sharing. Not all clones reach the TCRdb copy of this immuneACCESS table, which keeps in-frame sequences only. Checked studies attribute under half of the gap to unresolved V genes and leave the rest unexplained. D and trimming were read from the DNA, whereas the V and J calls and clone size are those reported in that table. Here the sample has fewer than 300,000 clones; roughly 88% occur a single time. The ten biggest clones cover less than 4% of the sample.

The chain was built from TRBV25-1 and TRBJ2-5; no D gene call is confident. The sample consisted of PBMCs. The TCR was taken from a man aged 40-55 years in good health and CMV-seropositive. The CDR3: CASSAGMETQYF. The DNA sequence is as follows: TGTGCCAGCAGTGCAGGAATGGAGACCCAGTACTTC.